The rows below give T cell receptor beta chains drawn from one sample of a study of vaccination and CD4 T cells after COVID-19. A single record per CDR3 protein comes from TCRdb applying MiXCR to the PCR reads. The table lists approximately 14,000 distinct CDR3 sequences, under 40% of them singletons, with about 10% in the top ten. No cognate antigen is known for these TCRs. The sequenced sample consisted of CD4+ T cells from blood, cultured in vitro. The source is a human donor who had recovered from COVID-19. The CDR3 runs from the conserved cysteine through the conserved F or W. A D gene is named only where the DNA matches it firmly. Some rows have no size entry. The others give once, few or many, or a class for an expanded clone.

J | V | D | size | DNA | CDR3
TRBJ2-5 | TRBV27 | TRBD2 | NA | TGTGCCAGCAGTCGGGGGGGGGTGGCAAAGACCCAGTACTTC | CASSRGGVAKTQYF
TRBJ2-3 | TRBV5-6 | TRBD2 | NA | TGTGCCAGCAGCTACCTAGCGGGAGGGCCTAGCTACACAGATACGCAGTATTTT | CASSYLAGGPSYTDTQYF
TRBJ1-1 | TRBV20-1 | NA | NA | TGCAGTGCTAGAGATCAGACAACAGGGTGGACTGAAGCTTTCTTT | CSARDQTTGWTEAFF
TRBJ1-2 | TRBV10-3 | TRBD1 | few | TGTGCCATCAGGGGACAGGGGGAGGATTATGGCTACACCTTC | CAIRGQGEDYGYTF
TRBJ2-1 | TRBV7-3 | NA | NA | TGTGCCAGCAGCTTGGGCGGGACCACGACCTACAATGAGCAGTTCTTC | CASSLGGTTTYNEQFF
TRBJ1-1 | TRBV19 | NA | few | TGTGCCAGTAGTATTGGCTTGACGAACACTGAAGCTTTCTTT | CASSIGLTNTEAFF
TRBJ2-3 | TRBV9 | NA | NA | TGTGCCAGCAACTCTAACGGGGATACGCAGTATTTT | CASNSNGDTQYF
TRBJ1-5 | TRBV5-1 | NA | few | TGCGCCAGCAGCTTGGGGACAAACTCCAATCAGCCCCAGCATTTT | CASSLGTNSNQPQHF
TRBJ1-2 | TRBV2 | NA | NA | TGTGCCAGCAGTGCAATACAAGGGAACTATGGCTACACCTTC | CASSAIQGNYGYTF
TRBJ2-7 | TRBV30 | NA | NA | TGTGCCTGGAGTTTCTCGGAGAGCTCCTACGAGCAGTACTTC | CAWSFSESSYEQYF
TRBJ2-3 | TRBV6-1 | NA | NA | TGTGCCAGCAGGAACCGGGCGGCGGGCACAGATACGCAGTATTTT | CASRNRAAGTDTQYF
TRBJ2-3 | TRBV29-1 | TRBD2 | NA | TGCAGCGTTGTTAGCGGGGGAGATACGCAGTATTTT | CSVVSGGDTQYF
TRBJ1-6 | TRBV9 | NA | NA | TGTGCCAGCAGCGTAGGAGTGGGTTCACCCCTCCACTTT | CASSVGVGSPLHF
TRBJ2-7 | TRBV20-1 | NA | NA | TGCAGTGCTACGGGACCGAGATCCTACGAGCAGTACTTC | CSATGPRSYEQYF
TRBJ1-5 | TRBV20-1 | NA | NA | TGCAGTGCTAGGGGGGGTAGCAATCAGCCCCAGCATTTT | CSARGGSNQPQHF
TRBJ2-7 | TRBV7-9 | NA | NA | TGTGCCAGCAGCCGGGGGACACTCGAGCAGTACTTC | CASSRGTLEQYF
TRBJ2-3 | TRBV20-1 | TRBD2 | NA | TGCAGTGCTAGAGGTCAACTAGCGGGAGAACCAGATACGCAGTATTTT | CSARGQLAGEPDTQYF
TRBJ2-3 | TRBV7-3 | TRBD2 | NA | TGTGCCAGCAGCTTAGATCGCGGGAGTGGGCAGTATTTT | CASSLDRGSGQYF
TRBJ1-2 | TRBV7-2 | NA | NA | TGTGCCAGCAGCTTAACCGATCTTAACTATGGCTACACCTTC | CASSLTDLNYGYTF
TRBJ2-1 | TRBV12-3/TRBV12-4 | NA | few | TGTGCCAGCAGTTTAAACCGTTGGAATGAGCAGTTCTTC | CASSLNRWNEQFF
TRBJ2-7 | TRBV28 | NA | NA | TGTGCCAGCGGCTCACGGAGGCACAACTACGAGCAGTACTTC | CASGSRRHNYEQYF
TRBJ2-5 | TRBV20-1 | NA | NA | TGCAGTGCTAGATCATTTAGGGGGAAGTCTCAAGAGACCCAGTACTTC | CSARSFRGKSQETQYF
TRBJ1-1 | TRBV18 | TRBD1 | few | TGTGCCAGCTCACCAAGGACAGGGGGTTCGAACACTGAAGCTTTCTTT | CASSPRTGGSNTEAFF
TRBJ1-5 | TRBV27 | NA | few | TGTGCCAGCAGTTTATCAGGGCTTCAGCCCCAGCATTTT | CASSLSGLQPQHF
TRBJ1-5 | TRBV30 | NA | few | TGTGCCTGGAGTGGAGACACTAGCAATCAGCCCCAGCATTTT | CAWSGDTSNQPQHF
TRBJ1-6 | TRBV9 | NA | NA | TGTGCCAGCAGCGTACTGGGGGGTTCACCCCTCCACTTT | CASSVLGGSPLHF
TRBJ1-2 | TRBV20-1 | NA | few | TGCAGTGCAGAGACCGAGGGCTACACCTTC | CSAETEGYTF
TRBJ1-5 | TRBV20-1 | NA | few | TGCAGTGCTATAGGGCCCACAGAGGGTCAGCCCCAGCATTTT | CSAIGPTEGQPQHF
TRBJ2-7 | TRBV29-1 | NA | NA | TGCAGCGTCGAGCTATCCTACGAGCAGTACTTC | CSVELSYEQYF
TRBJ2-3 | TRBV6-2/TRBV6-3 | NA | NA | TGTGCCAGCACTACAGGATACAAGAACACAGATACGCAGTATTTT | CASTTGYKNTDTQYF
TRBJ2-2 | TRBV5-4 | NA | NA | TGTGCCAGCAGCTTGGGCAAGGGGGAGCGTAGAACCGGGGAGCTGTTTTTT | CASSLGKGERRTGELFF
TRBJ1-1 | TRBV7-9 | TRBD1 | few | TGTGCCAGCAGCTCTTCCGGGACAGGGTTTACTGAAGCTTTCTTT | CASSSSGTGFTEAFF
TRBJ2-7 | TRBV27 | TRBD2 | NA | TGTGCCAGCAGTACCGGGACTAGCGGGACCTCCTACGAGCAGTACTTC | CASSTGTSGTSYEQYF
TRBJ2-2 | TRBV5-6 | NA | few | TGTGCCAGCAGCTTGGGGCCCCACAACCCCGGGGAGCTGTTTTTT | CASSLGPHNPGELFF
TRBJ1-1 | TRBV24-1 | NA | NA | TGTGCCACCAGTGCCAGGCAGAACACTGAAGCTTTCTTT | CATSARQNTEAFF
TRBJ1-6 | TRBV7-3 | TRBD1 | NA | TGTGCCAGCAGCGTAGGACAGGGGGCCTCACCCCTCCACTTT | CASSVGQGASPLHF
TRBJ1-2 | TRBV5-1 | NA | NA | TGCGCCAGCAGCACCCACAGGGACGTTGGCTACACCTTC | CASSTHRDVGYTF
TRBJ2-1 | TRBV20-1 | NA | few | TGCAGTGCTAGACCTAGGCGGTCCCGCTCCTACAATGAGCAGTTCTTC | CSARPRRSRSYNEQFF